This T cell receptor beta chain was documented in a study of blood T cell repertoires in COVID-19. Enrollment of patients from Seattle took place during active infection, with longitudinal follow-up. This table comes from immunoSEQ multiplex PCR, and its TCRdb copy is limited to in-frame clones, with some not included. Of 200,000 to 250,000 clones detected, 85% appear once; the ten largest clones hold approximately 2.3%. This CDR3 has 15 residues. Germline assignment: CDR1 SGHTA and CDR2 FQGNSA. Trimming pared 0 bases from V and 10 bases from J, leaving 16 bases between. The source material was peripheral blood. The gene calls are TRBV7-2 and TRBJ1-5, with D perhaps TRBD1 (5 bases). The sequence was obtained from a woman in her seventies with COVID-19, enrolled during active disease. The CDR3 DNA reads as TGTGCCAGCAGCTTAGCAAGTTTAGGTCAGGGTCCCCAGCATTTT. The encoded protein is CASSLASLGQGPQHF.